Below, one T cell receptor beta chain is given with its context. In the original workflow: How many nucleated cells were present was estimated from reference gene primer amplification. Method: immunoSEQ multiplex PCR; TCRdb's copy keeps in-frame clones and lacks some. Clone size and the V and J calls come from that table; the DNA yielded D and trimming. The sample comprises roughly 190,000 clones, roughly 80% of which are singletons, and roughly 15% rests with the top ten. Seattle's enrolled individuals joined amid active infection and were then monitored longitudinally. The data stem from a study of blood T cell repertoires in COVID-19. Background on the study: Acute-phase and convalescent COVID-19 samples originated in the United States, Italy and Spain. Sources were T cells, B-cell-depleted T cells, or PBMCs; the material itself was cDNA or gDNA.

J was trimmed by 0 bases and V by 1 base; bases with no gene match: 3. Germline V gives CDR1 KGHSH, CDR2 LQKENI. The CDR3 has 15 amino acids. This clonotype was sampled from a woman in her 70s with COVID-19, enrolled during active disease. The material sequenced was peripheral blood. This chain uses TRBV18 with TRBJ2-7, with TRBD2 matching 7 bases. Here the CDR3 DNA reads TGTGCCAGCTCACCACGGAGCGGGAACTCCTACGAGCAGTACTTC. Protein sequence: CASSPRSGNSYEQYF.